This TCR beta chain was profiled in a study of blood T cell repertoires in COVID-19. Whole-study context: Sites in the United States, Italy and Spain provided acute and convalescent COVID-19 samples.

Per the original methods: Estimation of nucleated cell counts was performed using reference gene primer amplification. Method: immunoSEQ multiplex PCR; TCRdb's copy keeps in-frame clones and lacks some. Clonal size and the V and J genes are those of that table, whereas D and trimming came from the DNA. This repertoire shows about 130,000 clones, roughly four fifths found once; its top ten account for 10% to 12%. The CDR3 length is 16 residues. The J segment lost 7 bases and the V segment lost 0 bases, leaving 10 bases of the junction unmatched. Germline-derived CDR1 and CDR2 are MGHRA and YSYEKL. The chain links TRBV4-1 to TRBJ1-2; TRBD1 matches 8 bases. Sequencing used peripheral blood. The sequence derives from a human donor in a cohort sampled during active COVID-19. The CDR3 spells CASSQDGQGAGSGYTF. CDR3 sequence (DNA): TGCGCCAGCAGCCAAGACGGGCAGGGGGCAGGATCTGGCTACACCTTC.